These T cell receptor beta chains were read from a single sample in a study of blood T cells in healthy people across ages. Using its own MiXCR run on the 5' RACE reads, TCRdb lists one record per CDR3 protein. The sample has over 1.5 million distinct CDR3 sequences; 49% are singletons. The material sequenced was blood. These receptors were obtained from a woman aged 40 to 49 in good health. The CDR3 runs from the conserved cysteine through the conserved F or W. D genes are given only for firm matches. Part of the rows lack a size; the others show once, few, many or a class for expanded clones.

>NA|many|TRBJ2-7|TRBV4-1
CASSQGGAYEQYF
TGCGCCAGCAGCCAAGGGGGGGCCTACGAGCAGTACTTC
>NA|NA|TRBJ2-7|TRBV6-2/TRBV6-3
CASSYGWGNSYEQYF
TGTGCCAGCAGTTACGGTTGGGGGAATTCCTACGAGCAGTACTTC
>NA|once|TRBJ1-2|TRBV24-1
CATSKQGNYGYTF
TGTGCCACCAGCAAACAGGGAAACTATGGCTACACCTTC
>NA|few|TRBJ2-1|TRBV20-1
CSAPSHRSYNEQFF
TGCAGTGCTCCCAGCCACAGGTCCTACAATGAGCAGTTCTTC
>NA|NA|TRBJ2-5|TRBV27
CACRQKQRQETQYF
TGTGCCTGCAGACAGAAACAGCGACAAGAGACCCAGTACTTC
>NA|few|TRBJ1-2|TRBV10-3
CAISDEWDGYTF
TGTGCCATCAGTGACGAGTGGGATGGCTACACCTTC
>NA|few|TRBJ2-7|TRBV20-1
CSRGTGSAYEQYF
TGCAGTCGGGGAACAGGGAGCGCCTACGAGCAGTACTTC
>TRBD2|few|TRBJ2-4|TRBV7-2
CASSLALLAGGKNIQYF
TGTGCCAGCAGCTTAGCACTACTAGCGGGGGGGAAAAACATTCAGTACTTC
>TRBD2|few|TRBJ2-5|TRBV7-9
CASSPGGGSWTQYF
TGTGCCAGCAGCCCGGGGGGAGGGTCTTGGACCCAGTACTTC
>NA|NA|TRBJ2-4|TRBV16
CASSQEMLGAKNIQYF
TGTGCCAGCAGCCAAGAGATGCTGGGGGCCAAAAACATTCAGTACTTC
>NA|few|TRBJ2-3|TRBV7-3
CASSSGGIKGDTQYF
TGTGCCAGCAGCTCCGGGGGAATCAAAGGAGATACGCAGTATTTT
>TRBD1|NA|TRBJ2-3|TRBV27
CASSYRQGQADTQYF
TGTGCCAGCAGTTACCGACAGGGTCAGGCAGATACGCAGTATTTT
>TRBD1|NA|TRBJ1-6|TRBV7-2
CASSRTGVARNSPLHF
TGTGCCAGCAGCCGGACAGGGGTGGCCAGGAATTCACCCCTCCACTTT
>TRBD2|NA|TRBJ2-7|TRBV20-1
CSARDGERENDEQYF
TGCAGTGCTAGAGATGGGGAGCGGGAGAACGACGAGCAGTACTTC
>NA|NA|TRBJ1-4|TRBV12-3/TRBV12-4
CASSLLVGSNEKLFF
TGTGCCAGCAGTTTACTAGTAGGGTCTAATGAAAAACTGTTTTTT
>TRBD1|NA|TRBJ2-6|TRBV2
CASRYPGQGVSGANVLTF
TGTGCCAGCAGATATCCGGGACAGGGAGTGTCTGGGGCCAACGTCCTGACTTTC
>NA|few|TRBJ2-7|TRBV14
CASSQEVLVGLSEQYF
TGTGCCAGCAGCCAAGAGGTGCTGGTAGGATTAAGCGAGCAGTACTTC
>TRBD2|many|TRBJ2-1|TRBV7-2
CASSRTSGGPNEQFF
TGTGCCAGCAGCCGAACTAGCGGGGGGCCCAATGAGCAGTTCTTC
>TRBD1|NA|TRBJ2-7|TRBV5-1
CASSWKGQSSYEQYF
TGCGCCAGCAGCTGGAAGGGACAGTCTTCCTACGAGCAGTACTTC
>NA|NA|TRBJ2-3|TRBV6-1
CASRGVDRSPDTQYF
TGTGCCAGCAGGGGGGTAGACAGGAGCCCAGATACGCAGTATTTT
>TRBD2|NA|TRBJ2-5|TRBV7-2
CASSFVAGGLETQYF
TGTGCCAGCAGCTTCGTAGCGGGGGGGCTCGAGACCCAGTACTTC
>TRBD1|few|TRBJ2-7|TRBV12-3/TRBV12-4
CASSWTGAEQYF
TGTGCCAGCAGCTGGACAGGGGCCGAGCAGTACTTC
>TRBD2|NA|TRBJ2-3|TRBV7-2
CASSLVLAGVMGTDTQYF
TGTGCCAGCAGCTTAGTGCTAGCGGGGGTGATGGGTACAGATACGCAGTATTTT
>NA|NA|TRBJ2-5|TRBV9
CASSVALLQETQYF
TGTGCCAGCAGCGTAGCTTTGTTACAAGAGACCCAGTACTTC
>TRBD2|NA|TRBJ2-5|TRBV5-1
CASSFYTSGEETQYF
TGCGCCAGCAGCTTTTATACTAGCGGGGAAGAGACCCAGTACTTC
>NA|NA|TRBJ2-5|TRBV3-1
CASSQVNMWKETQYF
TGTGCCAGCAGCCAAGTTAACATGTGGAAAGAGACCCAGTACTTC
>NA|few|TRBJ2-5|TRBV20-1
CSAGQQYF
TGCAGTGCTGGACAGCAGTACTTC
>NA|NA|TRBJ1-2|TRBV7-2
CASSLASLSDGYTF
TGTGCCAGCAGCTTAGCGTCACTTTCGGATGGCTACACCTTC
>TRBD1|few|TRBJ2-7|TRBV10-3
CATYRQGKDEQYF
TGTGCCACTTACCGACAGGGAAAGGACGAGCAGTACTTC
>NA|NA|TRBJ2-1|TRBV27
CASTGANSYNEQFF
TGTGCCAGCACTGGGGCAAATTCCTACAATGAGCAGTTCTTC
>TRBD1|NA|TRBJ2-3|TRBV24-1
CATSDLHTRTGGTDTQYF
TGTGCCACCAGTGATTTGCACACCCGGACAGGGGGCACAGATACGCAGTATTTT
>NA|few|TRBJ2-3|TRBV6-1
CASSDRAVSTDTQYF
TGTGCCAGCAGTGATAGGGCAGTTAGCACAGATACGCAGTATTTT
>NA|few|TRBJ2-1|TRBV28
CASSLETRSYNEQFF
TGTGCCAGCAGTTTAGAGACCAGATCCTACAATGAGCAGTTCTTC
>TRBD1|NA|TRBJ1-2|TRBV16
CASSPTPGRTGGLNYGYTF
TGTGCCAGCAGCCCCACCCCCGGCCGGACAGGGGGATTGAACTATGGCTACACCTTC
>TRBD1|many|TRBJ2-1|TRBV7-9
CASSSDRGYNEQFF
TGTGCCAGCAGCTCGGACAGGGGATACAATGAGCAGTTCTTC
>TRBD2|NA|TRBJ2-5|TRBV6-5
CASSPWGSGVQETQYF
TGTGCCAGCAGTCCCTGGGGTAGCGGGGTCCAAGAGACCCAGTACTTC
>NA|few|TRBJ1-5|TRBV3-1
CASSPASNQPQHF
TGTGCCAGCAGCCCGGCTAGCAATCAGCCCCAGCATTTT
>NA|NA|TRBJ2-7|TRBV7-9
CASSSQGPEQYF
TGTGCCAGCAGCTCACAGGGTCCTGAGCAGTACTTC
>TRBD1|NA|TRBJ2-3|TRBV28
CASRPGGGLTDTQYF
TGTGCCAGCAGACCAGGGGGCGGCCTCACAGATACGCAGTATTTT
>NA|few|TRBJ2-7|TRBV10-3
CAISGPRGEQYF
TGTGCCATCAGTGGGCCCAGAGGCGAGCAGTACTTC
>NA|NA|TRBJ1-5|TRBV15
CATSRGGANQPQHF
TGTGCCACCAGCAGAGGAGGGGCAAATCAGCCCCAGCATTTT